Listed here are 20 T cell receptor beta chains from one sample, sequenced in a study of post-analysis software for immune sequencing data. Study conclusions and caveats: Relative to controls, patients had five TRBV segments at higher frequency, with TRBV5-6, TRBV5-1 and TRBV20-1 among these.

The authors incorporated unique molecular identifiers into the TCR beta cDNA libraries. Each CDR3 protein is one row after TCRdb ran MiXCR on the PCR reads. The sample includes about half a million distinct CDR3 sequences, nearly 45% of them seen just once. What these receptors recognize is not known. Sequenced input: blood. The receptors here all came from a girl between 10 and 17 years old with multiple sclerosis.

This clonotype was seen a few times. This chain uses TRBV11-2 with TRBJ1-6; weak D call: TRBD1 (5 bases). The germline V gene encodes CDR1 SGHAT and CDR2 FQNNGV. The length of the CDR3 is 14 residues. Trimming took off 3 bases at V and 5 bases at J, with 8 bases between the two ends. The CDR3 here is CASSFKQDNSPLHF. DNA for the CDR3: TGTGCCAGCAGCTTTAAACAGGATAATTCACCCCTCCACTTT. The full variable domain, rest sourced from reference TRBV11-2 and TRBJ1-6, is EAGVAQSPRYKIIEKRQSVAFWCNPISGHATLYWYQQILGQGPKLLIQFQNNGVVDDSQLPKDRFSAERLKGVDSTLKIQPAKLEDSAVYLCASSFKQDNSPLHFGNGTRLTVT.

V usage is TRBV6-6 and J usage is TRBJ2-3; D is perhaps TRBD2 (6 bases). The CDR3 covers 15 residues. The V end lost 0 bases, the J end lost 3 bases, and 10 bases lay between the germline ends. From germline, CDR1 is MNHNY and CDR2 SVGAGI (reference sequence). The CDR3 spells CASSYSTSGTDTQYF. Written as DNA, the CDR3 is TGTGCCAGCAGTTACTCGACTAGTGGGACAGATACGCAGTATTTT.

The gene calls are TRBV9 and TRBJ1-2, with 8 bases identical to TRBD1. The germline V gene encodes CDR1 SGDLS and CDR2 YYNGEE. The CDR3 is 16 amino acids. J lost 2 bases, V lost 3 bases, and 9 bases had no gene match. For the CDR3, the DNA is TGTGCCAGCAGCGCTACGTCGACAGGGGCAAACTATGGCTACACCTTC. It is translated as CASSATSTGANYGYTF. Supplemented by reference TRBV9 and TRBJ1-2, the full variable domain reads DSGVTQTPKHLITATGQRVTLRCSPRSGDLSVYWYQQSLDQGLQFLIQYYNGEERAKGNILERFSAQQFPDLHSELNLSSLELGDSALYFCASSATSTGANYGYTFGSGTRLTVV.

V is TRBV29-1 and J is TRBJ1-2; TRBD1 aligns across 7 bases. J gave up 8 bases and V 5 bases, and 11 bases lay outside the gene matches. Germline loops: CDR1 SQVTM, CDR2 ANQGSEA. This CDR3 has 13 amino acids. The CDR3 spells CSVTPGQGGGYTF. CDR3 DNA: TGCAGCGTTACTCCGGGACAAGGGGGCGGCTACACCTTC. The complete variable domain, with remaining parts taken from reference TRBV29-1 and TRBJ1-2, reads SAVISQKPSRDICQRGTSLTIQCQVDSQVTMMFWYRQQPGQSLTLIATANQGSEATYESGFVIDKFPISRPNLTFSTLTVSNMSPEDSSIYLCSVTPGQGGGYTFGSGTRLTVV.

This chain connects TRBV12-3 or TRBV12-4 to TRBJ2-1, with D hard to call. The J call could be wrong; TRBJ2-7 is a better fit for the DNA end. The CDR3 has 13 residues. Written as DNA, the CDR3 is TGTGCCAGCAGGCTGACGAGAGGAAATGAGCAGTACTTC. Its protein is CASRLTRGNEQYF.

The rearrangement links TRBV20-1 to TRBJ2-7, with no clear D. The germline CDR1 and CDR2 sequences are DFQATT and SNEGSKA (reference sequence). V gave up 7 bases and J gave up 0 bases, with 16 bases separating them. The CDR3 contains 14 residues. The CDR3 protein is CSVLAKRASYEQYF. In DNA form, the CDR3 reads TGCAGTGTCTTGGCGAAGCGTGCCTCCTACGAGCAGTACTTC.

The CDR3 DNA reads TGTGCCAGCGGCCCACTCGGACAGGGGGTGTTGGAGCAGTTCTTC. Its translation is CASGPLGQGVLEQFF. V is TRBV11-2 and J is TRBJ2-1; TRBD1 aligns across 10 bases. Trimming cost V 8 bases and J 10 bases; bases outside gene matches: 14. CDR1 and CDR2 from the germline V gene are SGHAT and FQNNGV. This CDR3 comprises 15 residues.

This clonotype has a count of ten or more. The rearrangement joins TRBV19 to TRBJ1-2; no clear D gene. Per the germline V gene, CDR1 is LNHDA and CDR2 is SQIVND (reference sequence). The CDR3 has 12 amino acids. The V end lost 5 bases, the J end lost 6 bases, and 10 bases lay between the germline ends. The CDR3 nucleotides read TGTGCCAGTAGTCCGAGAGAGGATGGCTACACCTTC. Its translation: CASSPREDGYTF.

The chain joins TRBV10-3 to TRBJ1-2; D is ambiguous. V was shortened by 3 bases and J by 2 bases, with 10 bases between the two germline ends. Per the germline V gene, CDR1 is ENHRY and CDR2 is SYGVKD. This CDR3 has 14 amino acids. The CDR3 sequence: CAISDKGLNYGYTF. In DNA form, the CDR3 reads TGTGCCATCAGTGATAAAGGGCTAAACTATGGCTACACCTTC.

The CDR3 spells CSARRTGTTSTQYF. The CDR3, as DNA: TGCAGTGCTAGAAGGACGGGAACCACCTCGACGCAGTATTTT. The gene calls are TRBV20-1 and TRBJ2-3; weak D call: TRBD2 (5 bases). Trimming removed 2 bases at V and 9 bases at J, with 18 bases between. Germline V CDR1 and CDR2: DFQATT, SNEGSKA (reference sequence). The CDR3 is 14 amino acids.

V and J are TRBV12-3 or TRBV12-4 and TRBJ1-5, with 8 bases aligning to TRBD1. CDR3 length equals 15 residues. The V and J ends lost 4 bases and 11 bases, in that order; junction bases with no gene match: 13. CDR3 sequence: CASSSRTGPLWAQHF. The CDR3 DNA reads as TGTGCCAGCAGTTCACGGACAGGGCCTCTATGGGCCCAGCATTTT.

The genes are TRBV4-3 and TRBJ2-1, with 8 bases matching TRBD2. With V trimmed by 0 bases and J by 3 bases, 4 bases remained unmatched. CDR1 and CDR2 (germline): LGHNA, YSLEER. The CDR3 spans 16 residues. DNA for the CDR3: TGCGCCAGCAGCCAAGATGGACGGGAGGGCTACAATGAGCAGTTCTTC. This translates into CASSQDGREGYNEQFF.

The chain joins TRBV27 to TRBJ2-1; 9 positions match TRBD1. V shed 5 bases and J 7 bases; nucleotides not matched to a gene: 12. This CDR3 spans 16 amino acids. Germline V gene sequence: CDR1 MNHEY, CDR2 SMNVEV (reference sequence). As DNA, the CDR3 is TGTGCCAGCAGTCCCGGGACAGGGTTGTCGCGGAATGAGCAGTTCTTC. Translation gives CASSPGTGLSRNEQFF.

The rearrangement links TRBV21-1 to TRBJ2-5. TRBV21-1 is recorded as a pseudogene. This CDR3 has 15 amino acids. For the CDR3, the DNA is TGTGCCAGCAGCAAAGACAACCGCTACCCGGAGACCCAGTACTTC. Protein: CASSKDNRYPETQYF.

The CDR3 protein is CASSTGGVQETQYF. The CDR3 DNA reads TGTGCCAGCAGCACCGGGGGGGTCCAAGAGACCCAGTACTTC. This chain links TRBV11-2 with TRBJ2-7; 8 bases fit TRBD2. TRBJ2-5 explains the end of the DNA better; the J call may be wrong. This CDR3 is built from 14 residues. Germline-derived CDR1 and CDR2 are SGHAT and FQNNGV.

This clonotype was detected only a few times. The rearrangement joins TRBV11-2 to TRBJ2-3; 9 bases map to TRBD2. J was trimmed by 2 bases and V by 5 bases; bases with no gene match: 11. This CDR3 contains 17 residues. Germline CDR1 SGHAT, CDR2 FQNNGV. The CDR3 here is CASSRGDAGGLTDTQYF. In DNA, the CDR3 is TGTGCCAGCAGCCGAGGGGACGCGGGAGGGCTCACAGATACGCAGTATTTT.

The rearrangement joins TRBV20-1 to TRBJ2-1, with 13 nucleotides matching TRBD2. Germline loops: CDR1 DFQATT, CDR2 SNEGSKA (reference sequence). V lost 3 bases and J lost 3; bases outside the gene matches: 5. CDR3 length: 16 amino acids. The CDR3: CSARLRTSGGYNEQFF. CDR3 DNA sequence: TGCAGTGCTAGGCTCCGGACTAGCGGGGGCTACAATGAGCAGTTCTTC.

The table lists this clonotype with a few counts. The CDR3 DNA is TGTGCCACCAGCAGAGCCGGAGCGGGAGAGCCTTACAATGAGCAGTTCTTC. This encodes CATSRAGAGEPYNEQFF. The chain is built from TRBV15 and TRBJ2-1; 8 positions match TRBD2. Unmatched junction bases numbered 9, after V lost 1 base and J lost 4 bases. This CDR3 has 17 amino acids. CDR1 is LNHNV and CDR2 is YYDKDF in the germline V gene (reference sequence).

This chain uses TRBV5-1 with TRBJ2-5; 7 nucleotides agree with TRBD2. The length of the CDR3 is 15 residues. V gave up 2 bases and J gave up 2 bases; unmatched junction bases: 6. CDR1 SGHRS and CDR2 YFSETQ come from the germline V gene. Written as DNA, the CDR3 is TGCGCCAGCAGCTTAAGGAGCGGGATACAAGAGACCCAGTACTTC. This codes for CASSLRSGIQETQYF.

The chain is built from TRBV25-1 and TRBJ1-5; no reliable D call. The CDR3 covers 13 residues. The germline CDR1 and CDR2 sequences are MGHDK and SYGVNS. V lost 1 base to trimming and J lost 6 bases, with 7 bases between them. Here the CDR3 reads CASSESGVQPQHF. As DNA, the CDR3 is TGTGCCAGCAGTGAATCCGGGGTTCAGCCCCAGCATTTT.